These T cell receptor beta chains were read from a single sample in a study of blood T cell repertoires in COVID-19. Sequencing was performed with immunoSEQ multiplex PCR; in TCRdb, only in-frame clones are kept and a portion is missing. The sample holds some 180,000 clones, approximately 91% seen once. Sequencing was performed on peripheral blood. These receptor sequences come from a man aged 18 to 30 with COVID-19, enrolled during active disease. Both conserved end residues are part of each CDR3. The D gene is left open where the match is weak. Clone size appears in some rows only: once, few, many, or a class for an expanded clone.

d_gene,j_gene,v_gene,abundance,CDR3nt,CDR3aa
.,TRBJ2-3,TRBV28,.,TGTGCCACCGTAACAGATACGCAGTATTTT,CATVTDTQYF
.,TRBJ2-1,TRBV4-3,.,TGCGCCAGCAGCCAAGACAGGGTATACAATGAGCAGTTCTTC,CASSQDRVYNEQFF
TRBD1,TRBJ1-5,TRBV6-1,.,TGTGCCAGCAGTATACAGGGGGCGCATCAGCCCCAGCATTTT,CASSIQGAHQPQHF
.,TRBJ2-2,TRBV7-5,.,TGTGCCAGAAGCGTCAGGGTGTACGACGGGGAGCTGTTTTTT,CARSVRVYDGELFF
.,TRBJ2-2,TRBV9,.,TGTGCCAGCAGCCCCCGGGCAGGGGACACCGGGGAGCTGTTTTTT,CASSPRAGDTGELFF
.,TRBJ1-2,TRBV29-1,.,TGCAGCGAAGAGAGGGTGGATGGCTACACCTTC,CSEERVDGYTF
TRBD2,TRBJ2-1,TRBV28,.,TGTGCCAGCAGCCCACTCCGACTAGCGGGCTCCTACAATGAGCAGTTCTTC,CASSPLRLAGSYNEQFF
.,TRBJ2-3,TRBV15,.,TGTGCCACCAGCAGAGAACAGGGCCTAGTTGGGGCAGATACGCAGTATTTT,CATSREQGLVGADTQYF
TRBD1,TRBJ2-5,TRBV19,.,TGTGCCAGTAGTATCGGGACAGGGTATGAGACCCAGTACTTC,CASSIGTGYETQYF
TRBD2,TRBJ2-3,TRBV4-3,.,TGCGCCAGCAGCCAAACCCTAGCGGGAGGTTGGGCAGATACGCAGTATTTT,CASSQTLAGGWADTQYF
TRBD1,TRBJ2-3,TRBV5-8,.,TGTGCCAGCAGCCTACACAGGGGTGCCACTACGCGTAATAGCACAGATACGCAGTATTTT,CASSLHRGATTRNSTDTQYF
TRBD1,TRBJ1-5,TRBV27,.,TGTGCCAGCAGGGGGACAGGGGGCCTTCAGCCCCAGCATTTT,CASRGTGGLQPQHF
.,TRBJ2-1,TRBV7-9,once,TGTGCCAGCAGCTTAATTTGGGGGGACAATGAGCAGTTCTTC,CASSLIWGDNEQFF
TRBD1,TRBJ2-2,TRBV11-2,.,TGTGCCAGCAGTCTAAGGACAGGGGGTCGCACCGGGGAGCTGTTTTTT,CASSLRTGGRTGELFF
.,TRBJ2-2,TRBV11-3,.,TGTGCCAGCAGGGGACTGGGAGCCGGGGAGCTGTTTTTT,CASRGLGAGELFF
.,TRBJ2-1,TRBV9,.,TGTGCCAGCAGCGTAGCCGGGAGCAACAATGAGCAGTTCTTC,CASSVAGSNNEQFF
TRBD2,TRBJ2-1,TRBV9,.,TGTGCCAGCAGCGCAACTAGCGGGAGAGGTAGTGAGCAGTTCTTC,CASSATSGRGSEQFF
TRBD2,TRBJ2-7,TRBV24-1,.,TGTGCCACCAGTGATTTCGTCTTTGCTAGCGGAGACTACGAGCAGTACTTC,CATSDFVFASGDYEQYF
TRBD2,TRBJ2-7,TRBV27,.,TGTGCCAGCAGTAGGAGCGGGGGAGGGTCCCGCTACGAGCAGTACTTC,CASSRSGGGSRYEQYF
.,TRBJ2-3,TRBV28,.,TGTGCCAGCAGTAAGATCAGGGTCACAGATACGCAGTATTTT,CASSKIRVTDTQYF
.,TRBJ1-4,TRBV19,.,TGTGCCAGTACCCCTGCCAGGGTCGCAACTAATGAAAAACTGTTTTTT,CASTPARVATNEKLFF
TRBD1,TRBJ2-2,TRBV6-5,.,TGTGCCAGTCAGGGGGAGAGCACCGGGGAGCTGTTTTTT,CASQGESTGELFF
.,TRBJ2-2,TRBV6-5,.,TGTGCCAGCAGTTACGTCTCAGGGAAAACCGGGGAGCTGTTTTTT,CASSYVSGKTGELFF
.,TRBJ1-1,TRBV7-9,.,TGTGCCAGCAGAATCGGGGAGGGCCGGGGGGCCTTCTTT,CASRIGEGRGAFF
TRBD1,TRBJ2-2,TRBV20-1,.,TGCAGTGCTAGTTGGGACAGGGCCGACACCGGGGAGCTGTTTTTT,CSASWDRADTGELFF
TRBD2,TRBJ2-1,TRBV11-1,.,TGTGCCAGCAGGGCGACTAGCGGGACCTACAATGAGCAGTTCTTC,CASRATSGTYNEQFF
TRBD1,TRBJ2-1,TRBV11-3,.,TGTGCCAGCAGCTTGGACAGGACCCCCAGGAGTGAGCAGTTCTTC,CASSLDRTPRSEQFF
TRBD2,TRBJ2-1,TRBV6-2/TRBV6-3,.,TGTGCCAGCAGCCCAGGGACTAGCGGGAGGGACTCCTACAATGAGCAGTTCTTC,CASSPGTSGRDSYNEQFF
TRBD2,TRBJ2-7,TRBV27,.,TGTGCCAGCAGTTTCGCTAGCGGTGCCTACGAGCAGTACTTC,CASSFASGAYEQYF
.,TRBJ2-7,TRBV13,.,TGTGCCAGCAGCTCGAGCTCCTACGAGCAGTACTTC,CASSSSSYEQYF
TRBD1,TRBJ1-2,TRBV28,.,TGTGCCAGCAGTTATACCCTACAGGGGGCGGATGGCTACACCTTC,CASSYTLQGADGYTF
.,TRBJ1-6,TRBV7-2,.,TGTGCCAGCAGCCCTGCACTCGGGGATAATTCACCCCTCCACTTT,CASSPALGDNSPLHF
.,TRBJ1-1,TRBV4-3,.,TGCGCCAGCAGCCGGCAGGGGAACACTGAAGCTTTCTTT,CASSRQGNTEAFF
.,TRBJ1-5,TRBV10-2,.,TGCGCCAGCAGTGACTCGGGGAGGAATCAGCCCCAGCATTTT,CASSDSGRNQPQHF
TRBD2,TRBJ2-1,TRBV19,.,TGTGCCAGTACCCGAGCGGGAGGGCCGTCGAATGAGCAGTTCTTC,CASTRAGGPSNEQFF
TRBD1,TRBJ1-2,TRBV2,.,TGTGCCAGCAGTGAGGGGGACAGGGGGAACTATGGCTACACCTTC,CASSEGDRGNYGYTF
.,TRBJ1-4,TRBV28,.,TGTGCCAGCAGGGGGATTGGGGGAGGCAATGAAAAACTGCTTTTT,CASRGIGGGNEKLLF
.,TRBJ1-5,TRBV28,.,TGTGCCAGCAGTTACCCGCAGCGTAGCAATCAGCCCCAGCATTTT,CASSYPQRSNQPQHF
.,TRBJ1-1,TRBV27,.,TGTGCCAGCAGTTTCCCCCAGGGTGAAGCTTTCTTT,CASSFPQGEAFF
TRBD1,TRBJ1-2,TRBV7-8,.,TGTGCCAGCAGCACCCACGACAGGGGGAACTATGGCTACACCTTC,CASSTHDRGNYGYTF
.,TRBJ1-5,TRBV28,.,TGTGCCAGCAGTTCCCCAGGTCAGGGAAGGGTCTATAGCAATCAGCCCCAGCATTTT,CASSSPGQGRVYSNQPQHF
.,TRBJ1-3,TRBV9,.,TGTGCCAGCAGCACCTATCACAGCCCCTCTGGAAACACCATATATTTT,CASSTYHSPSGNTIYF
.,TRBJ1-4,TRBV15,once,TGTGCCACCAGCAGAGATGGCCGGGGGGGGCAAAAACTGTTTTTT,CATSRDGRGGQKLFF
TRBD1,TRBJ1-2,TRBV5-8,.,TGTGCCAGCAGCTTCCTCGGGACAGGGGGCTATGGCTACACCTTC,CASSFLGTGGYGYTF
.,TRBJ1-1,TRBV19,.,TGTGCCAGCTTTGGAGGAAGCACTGAAGCTTTCTTT,CASFGGSTEAFF
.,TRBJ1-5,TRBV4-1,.,TGCGCCAGCAGCCAAGGTTGGGAGGCTCAGCCCCAGCATTTT,CASSQGWEAQPQHF
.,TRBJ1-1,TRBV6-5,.,TGTGCCAGCAGGAGTACTCTGAATGAGAACACTGAAGCTTTCTTT,CASRSTLNENTEAFF
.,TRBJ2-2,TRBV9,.,TGTGCCAGCAGCGTCGGCGGGGAGCTGTTTTTT,CASSVGGELFF
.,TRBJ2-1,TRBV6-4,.,TGTGCCAGCAGTGACTCCGGGGTTGAGCAGTTCTTC,CASSDSGVEQFF
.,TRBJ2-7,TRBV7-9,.,TGTGCCACCACCCCCATAGCGGTCTACGAGCAGTACTTC,CATTPIAVYEQYF
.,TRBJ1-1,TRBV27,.,TGTGCCAGCAGTTTAAATTCTCCGTTGACAGGTGAAGCTTTCTTT,CASSLNSPLTGEAFF